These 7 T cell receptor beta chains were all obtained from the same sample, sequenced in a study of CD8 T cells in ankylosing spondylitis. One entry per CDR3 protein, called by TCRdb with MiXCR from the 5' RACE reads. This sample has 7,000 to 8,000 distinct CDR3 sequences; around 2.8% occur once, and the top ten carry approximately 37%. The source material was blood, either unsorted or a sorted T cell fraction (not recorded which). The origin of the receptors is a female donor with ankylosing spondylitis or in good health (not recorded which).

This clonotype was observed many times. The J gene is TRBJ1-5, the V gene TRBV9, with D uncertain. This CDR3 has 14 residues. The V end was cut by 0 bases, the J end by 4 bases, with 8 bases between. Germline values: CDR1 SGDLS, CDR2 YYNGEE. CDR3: CASSVAQVNQPQHF. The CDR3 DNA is TGTGCCAGCAGCGTAGCCCAAGTAAATCAGCCCCAGCATTTT.

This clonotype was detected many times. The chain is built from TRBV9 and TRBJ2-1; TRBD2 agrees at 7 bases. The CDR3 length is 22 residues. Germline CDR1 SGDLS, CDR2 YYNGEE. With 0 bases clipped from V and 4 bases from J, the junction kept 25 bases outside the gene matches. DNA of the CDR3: TGTGCCAGCAGCGTAGAACCCTGGGAACAGGTCGTCGGGACTACTCAATACAATGAGCAGTTCTTC. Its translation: CASSVEPWEQVVGTTQYNEQFF. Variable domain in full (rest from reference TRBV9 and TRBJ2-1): DSGVTQTPKHLITATGQRVTLRCSPRSGDLSVYWYQQSLDQGLQFLIQYYNGEERAKGNILERFSAQQFPDLHSELNLSSLELGDSALYFCASSVEPWEQVVGTTQYNEQFFGPGTRLTVL.

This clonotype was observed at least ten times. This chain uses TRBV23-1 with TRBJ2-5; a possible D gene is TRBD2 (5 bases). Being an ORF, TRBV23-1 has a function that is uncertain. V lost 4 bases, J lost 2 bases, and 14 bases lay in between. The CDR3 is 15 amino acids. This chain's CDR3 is CASSRGSLTQETQYF. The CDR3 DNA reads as TGCGCCAGCAGTCGAGGGTCACTTACACAAGAGACCCAGTACTTC.

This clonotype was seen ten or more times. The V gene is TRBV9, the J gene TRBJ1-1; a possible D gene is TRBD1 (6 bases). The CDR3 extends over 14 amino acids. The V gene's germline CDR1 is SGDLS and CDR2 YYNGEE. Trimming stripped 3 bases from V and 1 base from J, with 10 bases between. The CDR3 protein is CASSEGTQNTEAFF. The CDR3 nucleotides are TGTGCCAGCAGCGAGGGGACACAGAACACTGAAGCTTTCTTT.

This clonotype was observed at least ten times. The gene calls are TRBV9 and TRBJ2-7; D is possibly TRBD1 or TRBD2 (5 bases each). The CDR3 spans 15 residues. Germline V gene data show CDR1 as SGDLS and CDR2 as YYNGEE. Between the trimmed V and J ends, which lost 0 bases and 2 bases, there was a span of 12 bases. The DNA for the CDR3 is TGTGCCAGCAGCGTAGCCGGGGCCCCGGCCTACGAGCAGTACTTC. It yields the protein CASSVAGAPAYEQYF.

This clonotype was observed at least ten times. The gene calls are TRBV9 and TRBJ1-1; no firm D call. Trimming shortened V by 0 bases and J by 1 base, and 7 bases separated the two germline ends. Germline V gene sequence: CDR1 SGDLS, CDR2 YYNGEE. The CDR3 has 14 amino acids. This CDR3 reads CASSVDGKNTEAFF. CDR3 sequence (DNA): TGTGCCAGCAGCGTAGACGGCAAGAACACTGAAGCTTTCTTT. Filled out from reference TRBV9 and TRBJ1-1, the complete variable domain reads DSGVTQTPKHLITATGQRVTLRCSPRSGDLSVYWYQQSLDQGLQFLIQYYNGEERAKGNILERFSAQQFPDLHSELNLSSLELGDSALYFCASSVDGKNTEAFFGQGTRLTVV.

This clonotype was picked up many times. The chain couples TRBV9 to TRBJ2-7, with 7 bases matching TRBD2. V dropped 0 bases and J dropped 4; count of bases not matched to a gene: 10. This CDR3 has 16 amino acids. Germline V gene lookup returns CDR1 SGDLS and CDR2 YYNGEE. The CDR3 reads CASSVVASGVFYEQYF. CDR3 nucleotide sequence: TGTGCCAGCAGCGTAGTGGCTAGCGGAGTCTTTTACGAGCAGTACTTC.